This T cell receptor (beta chain) was recovered during a study of Ad26.COV2.S vaccination and SARS-CoV-2 variants. As to treatment: about 20 received Ad26.COV2.S at low or high dose, single or two shots; roughly five received placebo; per-sample allocation not given. Vaccine and placebo recipients were sampled on day 63 after the first injection. V lost 1 base, J lost 4 bases, and 13 bases lay in between. CDR1 and CDR2 from the germline V gene are SGHAT and FQDESV (reference sequence). CDR3 length: 16 amino acids. Sequencing used immunoSEQ multiplex PCR; TCRdb keeps in-frame clones, though not all of them. The table has around 310,000 clones, around 90% seen once.

This TCR was sampled from a person between 18 and 60 years old who received the Ad26.COV2.S COVID-19 vaccine or a placebo. The sample in question was peripheral blood, obtained in a trial of Ad26.COV2.S vaccine versus placebo. The rearrangement joins TRBV11-1 to TRBJ2-2; D may be TRBD2 (6 bases). CDR3 nucleotide sequence: TGTGCCAGCAGCTTAGGGGGTAGCGGCTCCACCGGGGAGCTGTTTTTT. This translates into CASSLGGSGSTGELFF.